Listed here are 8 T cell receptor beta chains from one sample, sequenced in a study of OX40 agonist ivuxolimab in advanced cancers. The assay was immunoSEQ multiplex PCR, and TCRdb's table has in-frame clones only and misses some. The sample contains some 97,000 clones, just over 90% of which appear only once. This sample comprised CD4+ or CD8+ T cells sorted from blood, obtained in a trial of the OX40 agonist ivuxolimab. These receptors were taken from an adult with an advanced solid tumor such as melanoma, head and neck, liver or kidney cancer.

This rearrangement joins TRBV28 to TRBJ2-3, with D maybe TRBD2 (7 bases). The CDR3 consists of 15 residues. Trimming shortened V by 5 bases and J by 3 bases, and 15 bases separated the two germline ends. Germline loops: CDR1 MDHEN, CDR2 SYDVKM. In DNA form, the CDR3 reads TGTGCCAGCAGTATTACAGGGCGGGGGACAGATACGCAGTATTTT. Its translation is CASSITGRGTDTQYF.

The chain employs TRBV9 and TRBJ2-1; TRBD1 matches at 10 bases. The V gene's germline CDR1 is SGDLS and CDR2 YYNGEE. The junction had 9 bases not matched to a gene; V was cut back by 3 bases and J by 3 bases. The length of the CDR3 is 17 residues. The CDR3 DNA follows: TGTGCCAGCAGCGCCAGACAGGGGGCAGGTTACTACAATGAGCAGTTCTTC. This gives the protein CASSARQGAGYYNEQFF.

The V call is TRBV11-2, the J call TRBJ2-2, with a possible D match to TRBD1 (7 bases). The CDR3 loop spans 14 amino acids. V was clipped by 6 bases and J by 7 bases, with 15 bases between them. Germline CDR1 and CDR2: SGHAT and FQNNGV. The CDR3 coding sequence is TGTGCCAGCAGTAGGAGGGGGCAGGGCGGGGAGCTGTTTTTT. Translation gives CASSRRGQGGELFF.

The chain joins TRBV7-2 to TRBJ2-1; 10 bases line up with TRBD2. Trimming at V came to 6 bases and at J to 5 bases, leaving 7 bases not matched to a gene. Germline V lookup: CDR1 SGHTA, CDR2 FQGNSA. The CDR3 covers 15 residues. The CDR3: CASRASGGGHNEQFF. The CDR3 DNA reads TGTGCCAGCAGGGCTAGCGGGGGTGGTCACAATGAGCAGTTCTTC.

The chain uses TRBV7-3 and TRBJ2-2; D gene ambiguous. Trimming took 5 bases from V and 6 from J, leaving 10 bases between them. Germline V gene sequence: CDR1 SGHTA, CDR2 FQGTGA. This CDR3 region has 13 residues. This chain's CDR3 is CASSRPGSGELFF. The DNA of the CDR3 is TGTGCCAGCAGCCGTCCTGGGTCCGGGGAGCTGTTTTTT.

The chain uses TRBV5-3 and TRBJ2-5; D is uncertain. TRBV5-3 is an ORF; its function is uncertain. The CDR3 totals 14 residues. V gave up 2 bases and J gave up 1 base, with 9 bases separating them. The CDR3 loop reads CARSLLAIQETQYF. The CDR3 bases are TGTGCCAGAAGCTTATTGGCTATCCAAGAGACCCAGTACTTC.

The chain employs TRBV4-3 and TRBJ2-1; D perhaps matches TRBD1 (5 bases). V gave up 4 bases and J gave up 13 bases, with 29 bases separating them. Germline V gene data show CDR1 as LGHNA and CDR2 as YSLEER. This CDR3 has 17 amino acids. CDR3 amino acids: CASSPEPPGFGHTGQFF. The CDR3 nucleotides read TGCGCCAGCAGCCCAGAACCCCCAGGGTTTGGCCACACGGGCCAGTTCTTC.

CDR3 residues: CASSVPGLAGDWEQFF. The CDR3 DNA follows: TGCGCCAGCAGCGTACCGGGACTAGCGGGAGACTGGGAGCAGTTCTTC. The rearrangement links TRBV23-1 to TRBJ2-1, with 14 nucleotides matching TRBD2. TRBV23-1 is placed among ORFs of uncertain function. The CDR3 is 16 amino acids. J gave up 10 bases and V 6 bases, and 11 bases lay outside the gene matches.